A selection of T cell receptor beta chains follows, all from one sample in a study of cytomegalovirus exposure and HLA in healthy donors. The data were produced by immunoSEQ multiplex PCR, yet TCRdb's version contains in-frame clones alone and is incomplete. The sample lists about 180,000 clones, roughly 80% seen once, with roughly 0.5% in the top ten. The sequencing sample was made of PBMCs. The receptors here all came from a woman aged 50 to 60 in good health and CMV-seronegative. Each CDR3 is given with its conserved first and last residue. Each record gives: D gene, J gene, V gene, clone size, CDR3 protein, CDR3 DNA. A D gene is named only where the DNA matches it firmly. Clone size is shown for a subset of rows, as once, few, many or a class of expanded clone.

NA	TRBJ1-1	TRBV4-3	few	CASSQLGHSNTEAFF	TGCGCCAGCAGCCAACTTGGACATTCGAACACTGAAGCTTTCTTT
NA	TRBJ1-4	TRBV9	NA	CASSVDLGREKLFF	TGTGCCAGCAGCGTAGATTTAGGGAGAGAAAAACTGTTTTTT
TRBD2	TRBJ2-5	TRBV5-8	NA	CASSLGGASGGQETQYF	TGTGCCAGCAGCTTGGGCGGGGCCAGCGGGGGGCAAGAGACCCAGTACTTC
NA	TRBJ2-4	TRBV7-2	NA	CASSLRGLAKNIQYF	TGTGCCAGCAGCCTCCGGGGTCTAGCCAAAAACATTCAGTACTTC
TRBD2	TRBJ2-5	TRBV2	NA	CATPPGTSGTRERETQYF	TGTGCCACCCCCCCGGGGACTAGCGGGACCAGGGAAAGAGAGACCCAGTACTTC
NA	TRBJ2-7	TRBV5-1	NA	CASSLGGSSRITYEQYF	TGCGCCAGCAGCTTGGGGGGCTCGTCTAGGATAACCTACGAGCAGTACTTC
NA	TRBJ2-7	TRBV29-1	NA	CSVETTGREQYF	TGCAGCGTTGAGACTACAGGGCGGGAGCAGTACTTC
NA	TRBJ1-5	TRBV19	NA	CASSRERDQPQHF	TGTGCCAGTAGTAGGGAGAGGGATCAGCCCCAGCATTTT
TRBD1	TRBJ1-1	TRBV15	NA	CATSRVQGADINTEAFF	TGTGCCACCAGCAGAGTCCAGGGGGCAGATATCAACACTGAAGCTTTCTTT
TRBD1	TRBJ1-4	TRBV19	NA	CATVTGGGEKLFF	TGTGCCACGGTGACAGGGGGCGGTGAAAAACTGTTTTTT
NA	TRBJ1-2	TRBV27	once	CASSQNYGYTF	TGTGCCAGCAGTCAAAACTATGGCTACACCTTC
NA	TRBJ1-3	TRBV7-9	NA	CASSSQEFSGNTIYF	TGTGCCAGCAGCTCCCAGGAATTCTCTGGAAACACCATATATTTT
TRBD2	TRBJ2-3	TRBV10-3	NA	CAAWRGRGDTQYF	TGTGCCGCCTGGCGAGGGAGGGGAGATACGCAGTATTTT
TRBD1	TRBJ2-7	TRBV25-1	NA	CASTPPWGQGYEQYF	TGTGCCAGCACCCCCCCCTGGGGACAGGGATACGAGCAGTACTTC
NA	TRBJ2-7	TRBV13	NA	CASSLGAGDEQYF	TGTGCCAGCAGCTTGGGAGCGGGCGACGAGCAGTACTTC
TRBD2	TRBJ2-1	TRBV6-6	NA	CASIMRLAGFNEQFF	TGTGCCAGCATTATGCGGCTAGCGGGTTTCAATGAGCAGTTCTTC
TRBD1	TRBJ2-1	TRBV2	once	CAGEKSLWDRVYNEQFF	TGTGCCGGAGAGAAGAGCTTGTGGGACAGGGTCTACAATGAGCAGTTCTTC
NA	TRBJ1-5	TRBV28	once	CASSFSQGNQPQHF	TGTGCCAGCAGTTTCAGCCAGGGCAATCAGCCCCAGCATTTT
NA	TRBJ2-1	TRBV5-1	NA	CASSLGADIGSNEQFF	TGCGCCAGCAGCTTGGGGGCCGACATTGGGTCAAATGAGCAGTTCTTC
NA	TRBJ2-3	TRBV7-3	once	CASSLIGSLDTQYF	TGTGCCAGCAGCTTAATCGGGTCGTTGGATACGCAGTATTTT
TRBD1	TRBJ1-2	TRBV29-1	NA	CSGGTGAGYGYTF	TGCAGCGGGGGGACAGGGGCGGGCTATGGCTACACCTTC
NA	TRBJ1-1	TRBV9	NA	CASSVMPDQDTEAFF	TGTGCCAGCAGCGTAATGCCAGATCAAGACACTGAAGCTTTCTTT
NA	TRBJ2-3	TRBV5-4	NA	CASSPPEGFTDTQYF	TGTGCCAGCAGCCCCCCGGAGGGGTTCACAGATACGCAGTATTTT
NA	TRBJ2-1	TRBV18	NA	CASSLYRDGNEQFF	TGTGCCAGCTCACTTTACAGGGATGGCAATGAGCAGTTCTTC
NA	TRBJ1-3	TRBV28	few	CASSRQGTGGNTIYF	TGTGCCAGCAGTCGCCAGGGAACCGGCGGAAACACCATATATTTT
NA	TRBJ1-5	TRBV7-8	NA	CASSLGSPRRGQPQHF	TGTGCCAGCAGCTTAGGCTCGCCCAGGCGGGGTCAGCCCCAGCATTTT
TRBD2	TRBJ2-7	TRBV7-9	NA	CSSSPGTSGPSYEQYF	TGTTCCAGCAGCCCGGGGACTAGCGGGCCCTCCTACGAGCAGTACTTC
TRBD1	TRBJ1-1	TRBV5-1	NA	CASSFLMGQGRPENTEAFF	TGCGCCAGCAGCTTCCTGATGGGACAGGGAAGGCCTGAAAACACTGAAGCTTTCTTT
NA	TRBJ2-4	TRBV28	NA	CASSPSVRIQYF	TGTGCCAGCAGTCCCTCGGTTCGGATTCAGTACTTC
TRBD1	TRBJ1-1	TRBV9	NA	CASSATGSNTEAFF	TGTGCCAGCAGCGCGACAGGGTCGAACACTGAAGCTTTCTTT
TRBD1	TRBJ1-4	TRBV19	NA	CASSIWGTGRGDNEKLFF	TGTGCCAGTAGTATCTGGGGGACAGGGAGGGGCGATAATGAAAAACTGTTTTTT
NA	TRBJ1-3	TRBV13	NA	CASSLRGSGNTIYF	TGTGCCAGCAGCTTAAGAGGGTCTGGAAACACCATATATTTT